The 31 T cell receptor beta chains below come from one sample, sequenced in a study of control samples from healthy donors and cancer patients (dated by TCRdb to the early 2020s). Library preparation was by the immunoSEQ multiplex PCR assay. TCRdb's version of the immuneACCESS table is confined to in-frame rearrangements and falls short of the full clone set. An unresolved V gene accounts for under half of the shortfall where checked; the remainder is of unknown origin. Across this sample there are roughly 150,000 clones, with approximately 93% seen only once. More than 4.5% of the sample lies in the top ten. Sequencing was done on a sample of blood. The receptors originated from a man younger than 35 in good health.

This chain joins TRBV7-9 and TRBJ1-2, with no clear D. Germline V CDR1 and CDR2: SEHNR, FQNEAQ (reference sequence). The CDR3 runs 12 residues. V was trimmed by 5 bases and J by 5 bases, leaving 9 bases between them. CDR3 region: CASSPDAYGYTF. The DNA of the CDR3 is TGTGCCAGCAGCCCGGACGCTTATGGCTACACCTTC.

This clone was seen once. The rearrangement joins TRBV7-8 to TRBJ1-2; no reliable D call. The V gene lost 5 bases and the J gene lost 4 bases, with 14 bases spanning the gap. The germline gives CDR1 SGHVS, CDR2 FQNEAQ. The CDR3 is 14 residues long. The CDR3 sequence: CASSSREDLYGYTF. CDR3 sequence (DNA): TGTGCCAGCAGCAGCCGCGAGGACCTCTATGGCTACACCTTC.

This chain connects TRBV7-9 to TRBJ1-2; weak D call: TRBD1 (5 bases). The germline V gene encodes CDR1 SEHNR and CDR2 FQNEAQ (reference sequence). The CDR3 loop spans 17 amino acids. The germline V and J ends were trimmed by 5 bases and 4 bases, with 23 bases remaining between them. The CDR3 DNA is TGTGCCAGCAGCCCGGGGGTTACAGGACCTTCTCTCTATGGCTACACCTTC. The encoded protein is CASSPGVTGPSLYGYTF. Combining the CDR3 with reference TRBV7-9 and TRBJ1-2 gives the whole variable domain DTGVSQNPRHKITKRGQNVTFRCDPISEHNRLYWYRQTLGQGPEFLTYFQNEAQLEKSRLLSDRFSAERPKGSFSTLEIQRTEQGDSAMYLCASSPGVTGPSLYGYTFGSGTRLTVV.

The chain recombines TRBV19 with TRBJ2-1; tentative D call: TRBD2 (5 bases). The CDR3 runs to 15 residues. Trimming pared 5 bases from V and 0 bases from J, leaving 11 bases between. The V gene's germline CDR1 is LNHDA and CDR2 SQIVND (reference sequence). CDR3: CASSFSGSSYNEQFF. The CDR3, as DNA: TGTGCCAGTAGTTTCAGCGGTAGCTCCTACAATGAGCAGTTCTTC.

The chain carries TRBV19 and TRBJ2-7; possible D gene TRBD1, 6 bases. CDR3 length: 13 residues. Looked up from germline, CDR1 is LNHDA and CDR2 is SQIVND (reference sequence). Trimming took off 7 bases at V and 12 bases at J, with 22 bases between the two ends. The CDR3 spells CASTSRGRGALYF. CDR3 bases: TGTGCCAGTACCTCCAGGGGCAGGGGTGCCCTGTACTTC.

This sequence joins TRBV19 and TRBJ1-1; D unclear. This CDR3 spans 13 amino acids. Germline-derived CDR1 and CDR2 are LNHDA and SQIVND (reference sequence). V gave up 1 base and J gave up 4 bases, with 7 bases separating them. This CDR3 reads CASSIAVGTEAFF. CDR3 coding DNA: TGTGCCAGTAGTATAGCAGTGGGCACTGAAGCTTTCTTT.

The genes are TRBV19 and TRBJ1-1; TRBD1 might be the D (6 bases). This CDR3 comprises 15 residues. V dropped 5 bases and J dropped 0 bases, with 13 bases sitting between them. Germline V lookup: CDR1 LNHDA, CDR2 SQIVND (reference sequence). DNA for the CDR3: TGTGCCAGTAGTGCCAACAGGGAATTGAACACTGAAGCTTTCTTT. As protein: CASSANRELNTEAFF.

The chain links TRBV5-6 to TRBJ1-6; possible D gene TRBD1, 5 bases. The germline gives CDR1 SGHDT, CDR2 YYEEEE. The CDR3 spans 15 residues. V was cut by 2 bases and J by 11 bases, with 17 bases left in between. This CDR3 is CASSFGGSSPAPLHF. For the CDR3, the DNA is TGTGCCAGCAGCTTCGGGGGTTCGTCTCCTGCACCCCTCCACTTT.

DNA of the CDR3: TGCGCCAGCAGTGAGGGTTCATATGGCTACACCTTC. Amino acid sequence: CASSEGSYGYTF. The J gene is TRBJ1-2, the V gene TRBV10-2, with unresolved D. The germline V and J ends were trimmed by 2 bases and 5 bases, with 6 bases remaining between them. Germline-derived CDR1 and CDR2 are WSHSY and SAAADI. This CDR3 is 12 amino acids long.

The chain uses TRBV12-5 and TRBJ2-2; maybe TRBD2 (6 bases). V was shortened by 7 bases and J by 2 bases, with 11 bases between the two germline ends. This CDR3 spans 14 amino acids. Germline CDR1 reads LGHNT; CDR2 reads FRNRAP. CDR3 nucleotides: TGTGCTAGTGTAGGACTACAAAACACCGGGGAGCTGTTTTTT. Protein: CASVGLQNTGELFF.

The chain uses TRBV30 and TRBJ2-7; the D gene is possibly TRBD2 (6 bases). Germline V CDR1 and CDR2: GTSNPN, SVGIG (reference sequence). The CDR3 consists of 13 residues. V was clipped by 1 base and J by 4 bases, with 11 bases between them. CDR3 in amino acids: CAWSAPGSYEQYF. The CDR3 nucleotides read TGTGCCTGGAGTGCCCCCGGGAGTTACGAGCAGTACTTC.

This clone has a handful of counts. The chain combines TRBV13 with TRBJ2-7; no reliable D call. V was cut by 5 bases and J by 2 bases, with 13 bases left in between. The CDR3 contains 14 residues. Germline CDR1 is PRHDT and CDR2 is FYEKMQ (reference sequence). The CDR3, as DNA: TGTGCCAGCAGCCGCACCGGAGCCCCCTACGAGCAGTACTTC. It codes for CASSRTGAPYEQYF.

This rearrangement joins TRBV24-1 to TRBJ1-5, with D tentatively TRBD1 (6 bases). V lost 7 bases and J lost 5, with 11 bases in between. CDR1 KGHDR and CDR2 SFDVKD come from the germline V gene. The CDR3 extends over 13 amino acids. CDR3: CATSLGGHQPQHF. The CDR3 region has the DNA TGTGCCACCAGCCTAGGGGGGCATCAGCCCCAGCATTTT.

The DNA for the CDR3 is TGTGCCAGCAGCCCTGTGGGGGGCGCCGATGAAAAACTGTTTTTT. As protein: CASSPVGGADEKLFF. The rearrangement uses TRBV3-1 (or the pseudogene TRBV3-2) and TRBJ1-4, with D perhaps TRBD1 (6 bases). The germline V gene has CDR1 LGHDT and CDR2 YNNKEL (reference sequence). CDR3 length: 15 amino acids. V lost 4 bases to trimming and J lost 6 bases, with 15 bases between them.

V usage is TRBV7-2 and J usage is TRBJ2-1; D gene uncertain. V lost 1 base to trimming and J lost 10 bases, with 14 bases between them. CDR3 length: 14 amino acids. The germline gives CDR1 SGHTA, CDR2 FQGNSA. CDR3 nucleotides: TGTGCCAGCAGCTTAGGGGGTCAGGTCAGGGAGCAGTTCTTC. It specifies CASSLGGQVREQFF.

This chain links TRBV27 with TRBJ1-6; D is unclear. This CDR3 region has 14 residues. V was pared by 5 bases and J by 12 bases, with 17 bases between. The germline gives CDR1 MNHEY, CDR2 SMNVEV (reference sequence). The CDR3 DNA sequence: TGTGCCAGCAGTATGGCGGGTACCCAACAACCCCTCCACTTT. Protein sequence: CASSMAGTQQPLHF.

This sequence joins TRBV2 and TRBJ1-1; TRBD1 matches at 10 bases. V gave up 3 bases and J gave up 6 bases; unmatched junction bases: 7. The CDR3 has 15 residues. Germline-derived CDR1 and CDR2 are SNHLY and FYNNEI. CDR3 nucleotides: TGTGCCAGCAGTGATAGGACAGGGGGTAGGGCTGAAGCTTTCTTT. Translated, it gives CASSDRTGGRAEAFF.

The chain has TRBV6-1 and TRBJ1-4; TRBD1 agrees at 7 bases. With V trimmed by 2 bases and J by 4 bases, 13 bases remained unmatched. Germline values: CDR1 MNHNS, CDR2 SASEGT. The CDR3 sequence is 18 residues long. The CDR3 nucleotides read TGTGCCAGCAGTGAATTCAGCTACCGGACAGGAAATAATGAAAAACTGTTTTTT. This sequence encodes CASSEFSYRTGNNEKLFF.

The gene calls are TRBV10-3 and TRBJ2-2; D is uncertain. The CDR3 runs 17 residues. Deletions cut 2 bases from V and 6 bases from J, with 19 bases between. Germline-derived CDR1 and CDR2 are ENHRY and SYGVKD. The CDR3 region is CAISETFSHGTPGELFF. The CDR3, as DNA: TGTGCCATCAGTGAGACCTTTTCGCACGGAACCCCCGGGGAGCTGTTTTTT.

CDR3 coding DNA: TGCGCCAGCAGCACGGGACAGGTCAGAGCCGGAAACACCATATATTTT. Residues: CASSTGQVRAGNTIYF. J is TRBJ1-3 and V is TRBV5-1; 8 nucleotides align to TRBD1. Trimming cost V 4 bases and J 4 bases; bases outside gene matches: 10. Germline V lookup: CDR1 SGHRS, CDR2 YFSETQ. The CDR3 is 16 amino acids.

The V call is TRBV5-8, the J call TRBJ2-7, with D possibly being TRBD1 (5 bases). CDR3 length: 14 amino acids. Germline CDR1 and CDR2: SGHTS and YDEGEE. The V and J ends lost 4 bases and 2 bases respectively, with 13 bases between them. CDR3: CASSHIQGTYEQYF. The CDR3 bases are TGTGCCAGCAGCCATATTCAGGGAACCTACGAGCAGTACTTC. Supplemented by reference TRBV5-8 and TRBJ2-7, the full variable domain reads EAGVTQSPTHLIKTRGQQATLRCSPISGHTSVYWYQQALGLGLQFLLWYDEGEERNRGNFPPRFSGRQFPNYSSELNVNALELEDSALYLCASSHIQGTYEQYFGPGTRLTVT.

The chain employs TRBV27 and TRBJ1-2; 11 nucleotides agree with TRBD1. The CDR3 is made up of 16 amino acids. V lost 0 bases, J lost 3 bases, and 3 bases stayed unmatched. Germline V lookup: CDR1 MNHEY, CDR2 SMNVEV (reference sequence). This CDR3 is CASSLSGQGAYYGYTF. The CDR3 DNA sequence: TGTGCCAGCAGTTTATCCGGACAGGGGGCTTACTATGGCTACACCTTC.

The genes are TRBV7-2 and TRBJ2-1; D is perhaps TRBD1 (6 bases). The CDR3 covers 15 residues. Germline-derived CDR1 and CDR2 are SGHTA and FQGNSA. V lost 5 bases and J 0 bases, leaving 11 bases between the germline ends. The CDR3 protein is CASSLGHNSYNEQFF. The CDR3 bases are TGTGCCAGCAGCCTGGGACATAACTCCTACAATGAGCAGTTCTTC.

This sequence joins TRBV27 and TRBJ1-5; 7 bases line up with TRBD1. The junction had 4 bases not matched to a gene; V was cut back by 1 base and J by 4 bases. There are 15 residues in the CDR3. CDR1 and CDR2 (germline): MNHEY, SMNVEV (reference sequence). CDR3 sequence (DNA): TGTGCCAGCAGTTTATATGGGACAGTTAATCAGCCCCAGCATTTT. Protein sequence: CASSLYGTVNQPQHF.

This chain joins TRBV11-3 and TRBJ2-5, with 8 bases that match TRBD1. J gave up 6 bases and V 5 bases, and 5 bases lay outside the gene matches. The germline gives CDR1 SGHNT, CDR2 YENEEA. This CDR3 is built from 13 residues. The CDR3 DNA follows: TGTGCCAGCAGCCCGCGACAGGGGCAGACCCAGTACTTC. Encoded protein: CASSPRQGQTQYF. The full variable domain, rest sourced from reference TRBV11-3 and TRBJ2-5, is EAGVVQSPRYKIIEKKQPVAFWCNPISGHNTLYWYLQNLGQGPELLIRYENEEAVDDSQLPKDRFSAERLKGVDSTLKIQPAELGDSAVYLCASSPRQGQTQYFGPGTRLLVL.

This clone has only one observation. This chain joins TRBV24-1 and TRBJ1-5; 9 positions agree with TRBD1. This CDR3 comprises 17 residues. J lost 4 bases, V lost 3 bases, and 9 bases had no gene match. CDR1 is KGHDR and CDR2 is SFDVKD in the germline V gene. The CDR3 DNA reads as TGTGCCACCAGTGATCCGGGACAGGGAGGACAAAATCAGCCCCAGCATTTT. This encodes CATSDPGQGGQNQPQHF.

The chain has TRBV14 and TRBJ2-1, with D maybe TRBD2 (5 bases). This CDR3 has 16 residues. Per germline, CDR1 SGHDN and CDR2 FVKESK. V was pared by 2 bases and J by 5 bases, with 16 bases between. Here the CDR3 reads CASSQFYSARHNEQFF. In nucleotides, the CDR3 is TGTGCCAGCAGCCAATTCTATAGCGCCCGACACAATGAGCAGTTCTTC.

This clone was seen a single time. The chain carries TRBV5-1 and TRBJ2-2; 10 bases align to TRBD1. CDR3 size: 14 residues. V lost 4 bases to trimming and J lost 6 bases; unmatched junction nucleotides: 3. In germline, CDR1 is SGHRS, CDR2 YFSETQ. CDR3 nucleotides: TGCGCCAGCAGCGAGGGACAGGGGCCCGGGGAGCTGTTTTTT. It is translated as CASSEGQGPGELFF.

This clone was seen a single time. The gene calls are TRBV7-2 and TRBJ2-1; 10 positions agree with TRBD2. In germline, CDR1 is SGHTA, CDR2 FQGNSA. This CDR3 has 17 amino acids. With 0 bases clipped from V and 3 bases from J, the junction kept 5 bases outside the gene matches. CDR3 DNA sequence: TGTGCCAGCAGCTTAGCCTTGTCTAGCGGGGGCTACAATGAGCAGTTCTTC. Residues: CASSLALSSGGYNEQFF. Looking up the rest from reference TRBV7-2 and TRBJ2-1 gives the full variable domain: GAGVSQSPSNKVTEKGKDVELRCDPISGHTALYWYRQSLGQGLEFLIYFQGNSAPDKSGLPSDRFSAERTGGSVSTLTIQRTQQEDSAVYLCASSLALSSGGYNEQFFGPGTRLTVL.

This sequence joins TRBV9 and TRBJ1-4; D is uncertain. V was pared by 0 bases and J by 6 bases, with 9 bases between. The CDR3 consists of 14 residues. Germline loops: CDR1 SGDLS, CDR2 YYNGEE. The CDR3 bases are TGTGCCAGCAGCGTAGTAGATCGGGATGAAAAACTGTTTTTT. This gives the protein CASSVVDRDEKLFF.

The V and J genes are TRBV9 and TRBJ2-3, with D perhaps matching TRBD1 (6 bases). V lost 3 bases, J lost 7 bases, and 18 bases lay in between. The germline V gene encodes CDR1 SGDLS and CDR2 YYNGEE. The CDR3 is made up of 15 amino acids. As DNA, the CDR3 is TGTGCCAGCAGCGGCCAACAGGGTATCGGGAATACGCAGTATTTT. This codes for CASSGQQGIGNTQYF.